These T cell receptor beta chains were read from a single sample in a study of cytomegalovirus exposure and HLA in healthy donors. Sequenced by immunoSEQ multiplex PCR; TCRdb stores in-frame clones only, minus some. The sample shows about 98,000 clones, about 83% of them seen only once. The material sequenced was PBMCs. These receptors were collected from a woman in her 30s in good health and CMV-seronegative. The CDR3 runs from the conserved cysteine through the conserved F or W. A D gene is named only where the DNA matches it firmly. For some rows the clone size is stated as once, few or many, or as a class when expanded; others skip it.

13,TRBV7-9,NA,TRBJ1-6,TRBD1,CASSGQQGSPLHF,TGTGCCAGCTCGGGACAGCAAGGGTCACCCCTCCACTTT
14,TRBV5-4,NA,TRBJ2-5,TRBD2,CASRSGPIQETQYF,TGTGCCAGCCGTAGCGGGCCCATCCAAGAGACCCAGTACTTC
15,TRBV5-1,NA,TRBJ2-2,NA,CASSLDGPNTGELFF,TGCGCCAGCAGCTTGGACGGTCCGAACACCGGGGAGCTGTTTTTT
14,TRBV5-1,NA,TRBJ2-7,TRBD1,CASSLRTGGREQYF,TGCGCCAGCAGCTTGAGGACAGGGGGGCGCGAGCAGTACTTC
18,TRBV5-1,NA,TRBJ1-1,NA,CASSTLSPSVKPNTEAFF,TGCGCCAGCAGCACCCTCTCCCCCAGCGTAAAGCCTAACACTGAAGCTTTCTTT
13,TRBV29-1,NA,TRBJ1-2,NA,CSVFLTDNYGYTF,TGCAGCGTCTTCCTGACAGACAACTATGGCTACACCTTC
11,TRBV15,NA,TRBJ1-3,NA,CATSGLNTIYF,TGTGCCACCTCAGGCCTAAACACCATATATTTT
15,TRBV28,NA,TRBJ1-3,NA,CASRLPPGTGNTIYF,TGTGCCAGCAGACTGCCCCCGGGAACTGGAAACACCATATATTTT
16,TRBV5-1,NA,TRBJ2-5,TRBD2,CASGTSGGAGQETQYF,TGCGCCAGCGGGACTAGCGGGGGGGCTGGCCAAGAGACCCAGTACTTC
14,TRBV6-1,NA,TRBJ1-2,NA,CASTLEGGVSGYTF,TGTGCCAGCACCTTAGAAGGGGGGGTTAGTGGCTACACCTTC
15,TRBV27,NA,TRBJ1-5,NA,CASTKDIGSNQPQHF,TGTGCCAGCACCAAAGACATTGGAAGCAATCAGCCCCAGCATTTT
14,TRBV19,NA,TRBJ1-5,TRBD1,CASSQGVDIQPQHF,TGTGCCAGTAGTCAGGGGGTAGACATTCAGCCCCAGCATTTT
15,TRBV14,few,TRBJ1-1,NA,CASSLVGGLNTEAFF,TGTGCCAGCAGCCTCGTTGGAGGGCTGAACACTGAAGCTTTCTTT
14,TRBV5-4,NA,TRBJ2-2,TRBD1,CASKGTGGTGELFF,TGTGCCAGCAAGGGGACAGGGGGGACCGGGGAGCTGTTTTTT
13,TRBV29-1,once,TRBJ1-4,TRBD1,CSVDSQGGEKLFF,TGCAGCGTTGATTCCCAGGGGGGCGAAAAACTGTTTTTT
11,TRBV7-7,NA,TRBJ2-5,NA,CASQGRGTQYF,TGTGCCAGTCAGGGGAGGGGGACCCAGTACTTC
13,TRBV7-2,NA,TRBJ2-7,TRBD1,CASSARNGQAPFF,TGTGCCAGCAGCGCCAGAAATGGACAGGCCCCGTTCTTC
13,TRBV10-2,once,TRBJ2-1,NA,CASSDWTLNEQFF,TGCGCCAGCAGTGACTGGACACTCAATGAGCAGTTCTTC
17,TRBV11-1,NA,TRBJ2-6,TRBD1,CASSSRLDRAGANVLTF,TGTGCCAGCAGCTCGCGGTTGGACAGGGCTGGGGCCAACGTCCTGACTTTC
15,TRBV11-2,NA,TRBJ2-7,TRBD2,CASSLARGGWYEQYF,TGTGCCAGCAGCTTAGCGCGGGGGGGCTGGTACGAGCAGTACTTC
14,TRBV7-6,NA,TRBJ2-2,TRBD1,CASRGQGAAGELFF,TGTGCCAGCAGGGGGCAGGGGGCCGCCGGGGAGCTGTTTTTT
18,TRBV14,NA,TRBJ2-5,TRBD2,CASSRALDVGREQETQYF,TGTGCCAGCAGCCGGGCCCTTGATGTCGGGAGGGAGCAAGAGACCCAGTACTTC
16,TRBV7-8,NA,TRBJ1-1,NA,CASSLAAYKLNTEAFF,TGTGCCAGCAGCTTAGCAGCGTACAAGCTGAACACTGAAGCTTTCTTT